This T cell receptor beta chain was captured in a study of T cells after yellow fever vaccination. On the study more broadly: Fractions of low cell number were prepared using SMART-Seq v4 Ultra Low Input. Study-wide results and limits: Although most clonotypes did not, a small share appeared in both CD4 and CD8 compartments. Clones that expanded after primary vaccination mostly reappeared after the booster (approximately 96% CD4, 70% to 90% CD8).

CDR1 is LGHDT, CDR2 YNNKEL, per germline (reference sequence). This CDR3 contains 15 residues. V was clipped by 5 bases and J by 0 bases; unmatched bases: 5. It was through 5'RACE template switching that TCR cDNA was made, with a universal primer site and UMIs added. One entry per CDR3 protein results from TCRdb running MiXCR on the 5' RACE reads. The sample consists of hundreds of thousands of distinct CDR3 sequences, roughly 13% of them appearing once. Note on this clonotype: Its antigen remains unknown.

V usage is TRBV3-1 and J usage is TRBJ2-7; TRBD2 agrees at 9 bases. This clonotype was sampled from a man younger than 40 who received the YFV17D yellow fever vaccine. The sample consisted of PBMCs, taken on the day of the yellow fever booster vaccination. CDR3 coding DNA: TGTGCCAGCAGCAAAGGACTAGCGCACTCCTACGAGCAGTACTTC. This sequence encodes CASSKGLAHSYEQYF.